This T cell receptor beta chain was identified in a study of blood T cell repertoires in COVID-19. The overall study: Both acute and convalescent COVID-19 samples were obtained from the United States, Italy and Spain.

In the authors' methods: Cell counts per sample came from amplifying reference gene primers. Libraries were prepared by immunoSEQ multiplex PCR; TCRdb keeps only in-frame clonotypes and omits some of them. That table furnishes V, J and clone size, whereas the DNA furnished D and trimming. This sample yields 55,000 to 80,000 clones, of which around 82% are seen a single time; around 14% belongs to the top ten. V lost 1 base and J lost 4, with 8 bases in between. The CDR3 runs to 15 residues. Germline V gene lookup returns CDR1 SGHTA and CDR2 FQGTGA. This clone was seen more than once but under ten times.

The chain carries TRBV7-3 and TRBJ1-6; D gene uncertain. The TCR originated in a man between 60 and 75 years old with COVID-19, enrolled during active disease. The material sequenced was peripheral blood. The CDR3 is CASSLNSGYNSPLHF. The CDR3 nucleotides are TGTGCCAGCAGCTTAAATTCGGGGTATAATTCACCCCTCCACTTT.